The rows below give T cell receptor beta chains drawn from one sample of a study of blood T cell repertoires in COVID-19. TCRdb's copy holds only in-frame clones and misses some; the assay was immunoSEQ multiplex PCR. In the table there are over 120,000 clones, approximately 82% of which are singletons. Sequences were obtained from peripheral blood. These receptors were taken from a man between 60 and 75 years old with active or convalescent COVID-19. The CDR3 runs from the conserved cysteine through the conserved F or W. Each record gives: V gene, D gene, clone size, J gene, CDR3 protein. A D gene is named only where the DNA matches it firmly. Clone size, where shown, is once, few, many, or a class for clones that have expanded.

V: TRBV7-2; D: .; size: .; J: TRBJ2-5; CDR3: CASRQRRGGETQYF
V: TRBV15; D: TRBD1; size: .; J: TRBJ1-2; CDR3: CATSIRQGANYGYTF
V: TRBV12-3/TRBV12-4; D: .; size: .; J: TRBJ1-5; CDR3: CASSLARDQPQHF
V: TRBV3-1/TRBV3-2; D: .; size: .; J: TRBJ1-2; CDR3: CASSQDEDNNNYGYTF
V: TRBV18; D: .; size: .; J: TRBJ2-6; CDR3: CASSFRDSGANVLTF
V: TRBV19; D: TRBD1; size: .; J: TRBJ1-5; CDR3: CASRTGQGSNQPQHF
V: TRBV12-5; D: .; size: .; J: TRBJ1-4; CDR3: CASDDGQTTNEKLFF
V: TRBV19; D: TRBD1; size: .; J: TRBJ1-3; CDR3: CASRKGQPSSGNTIYF
V: TRBV6-5; D: .; size: .; J: TRBJ2-1; CDR3: CASSLETMVPNEQFF
V: TRBV6-5; D: TRBD1; size: .; J: TRBJ1-2; CDR3: CASRTQGRLGYGYTF
V: TRBV11-3; D: TRBD2; size: .; J: TRBJ2-1; CDR3: CASRGLAGGHSYNEQFF
V: TRBV5-1; D: TRBD1; size: once; J: TRBJ1-2; CDR3: CASRPDRGIAGYTF
V: TRBV15; D: .; size: .; J: TRBJ2-2; CDR3: CATSRGQRNTGELFF
V: TRBV11-3; D: TRBD2; size: .; J: TRBJ2-5; CDR3: CASSLDLSGRSQETQYF
V: TRBV7-2; D: .; size: .; J: TRBJ2-5; CDR3: CASTIGRGVGPETQYF
V: TRBV7-9; D: .; size: .; J: TRBJ1-1; CDR3: CASSLLGANTEAFF
V: TRBV10-2; D: .; size: .; J: TRBJ2-1; CDR3: CASSVERHEQFF
V: TRBV19; D: TRBD1; size: .; J: TRBJ1-2; CDR3: CASRGQGNYGYTF
V: TRBV27; D: .; size: once; J: TRBJ1-5; CDR3: CASSDKQGQPQHF
V: TRBV19; D: TRBD1; size: once; J: TRBJ1-2; CDR3: CASSIVGTGSGYTF
V: TRBV7-2; D: TRBD2; size: .; J: TRBJ2-3; CDR3: CASSYRTSGHTDTQYF
V: TRBV3-1/TRBV3-2; D: TRBD1; size: once; J: TRBJ1-1; CDR3: CASSRHRGTEAFF
V: TRBV20-1; D: .; size: .; J: TRBJ1-4; CDR3: CSASSAGEKLFF
V: TRBV19; D: TRBD1; size: .; J: TRBJ1-2; CDR3: CASFEQGAAGYTF
V: TRBV6-6; D: .; size: .; J: TRBJ2-5; CDR3: CASSPRLGKETQYF
V: TRBV19; D: TRBD1; size: .; J: TRBJ1-4; CDR3: CATSTGTGGRATNEKLFF
V: TRBV4-1; D: TRBD2; size: few; J: TRBJ2-5; CDR3: CASSQGRAGGAQETQYF
V: TRBV30; D: .; size: .; J: TRBJ1-2; CDR3: CACSVIGGHYGYTF
V: TRBV30; D: TRBD1; size: .; J: TRBJ2-3; CDR3: CAWSLGTDSTDTQYF
V: TRBV19; D: TRBD1; size: .; J: TRBJ2-7; CDR3: CASSYGTGMYEQYF
V: TRBV6-5; D: TRBD1; size: .; J: TRBJ1-4; CDR3: CASSRGTGGNEKLFF
V: TRBV5-6; D: TRBD2; size: .; J: TRBJ2-5; CDR3: CASSLRTSGAAETQYF
V: TRBV6-2/TRBV6-3; D: .; size: few; J: TRBJ1-2; CDR3: CASSYSAGVYGYTF
V: TRBV5-1; D: .; size: .; J: TRBJ2-5; CDR3: CASSLRDTSQETQYF
V: TRBV24-1; D: TRBD2; size: .; J: TRBJ2-5; CDR3: CATSDRFSGAETQYF
V: TRBV6-5; D: .; size: .; J: TRBJ1-2; CDR3: CASTGYSDYGYTF
V: TRBV3-1/TRBV3-2; D: .; size: few; J: TRBJ1-2; CDR3: CASSPGLETGYGYTF
V: TRBV4-3; D: .; size: .; J: TRBJ2-2; CDR3: CASSQGRLVGSTGELFF
V: TRBV6-5; D: TRBD2; size: .; J: TRBJ2-1; CDR3: CASRPLAGNNEQFF
V: TRBV7-9; D: TRBD2; size: .; J: TRBJ2-5; CDR3: CASSSPGRGYQETQYF
V: TRBV28; D: .; size: few; J: TRBJ1-1; CDR3: CASTRGGSGATEAFF
V: TRBV6-5; D: .; size: .; J: TRBJ1-4; CDR3: CASSPLRVDYEKLFF
V: TRBV6-5; D: .; size: .; J: TRBJ2-1; CDR3: CASSYGSHNEQFF
V: TRBV12-5; D: TRBD2; size: .; J: TRBJ2-1; CDR3: CASGLWLAGVWNEQFF
V: TRBV5-1; D: TRBD1; size: .; J: TRBJ1-1; CDR3: CASSRGQGYTEAFF
V: TRBV19; D: TRBD1; size: .; J: TRBJ2-1; CDR3: CASSIHSGTGNNEQFF
V: TRBV6-2/TRBV6-3; D: .; size: .; J: TRBJ1-1; CDR3: CASSYHSRGTEAFF
V: TRBV5-5; D: .; size: .; J: TRBJ1-1; CDR3: CASSTPQGLNTEAFF
V: TRBV10-3; D: .; size: .; J: TRBJ2-1; CDR3: CAISESEGSFYNEQFF
V: TRBV19; D: TRBD1; size: .; J: TRBJ1-1; CDR3: CASRTGGLADTEAFF
V: TRBV7-2; D: .; size: .; J: TRBJ2-5; CDR3: CASSLPGKETQYF
V: TRBV6-6; D: .; size: .; J: TRBJ1-3; CDR3: CASSIRQVVAGNTIYF
V: TRBV28; D: TRBD1; size: .; J: TRBJ1-4; CDR3: CASSPLPGTGSIENEKLFF
V: TRBV10-1; D: .; size: .; J: TRBJ2-2; CDR3: CASSESSGVGNTGELFF
V: TRBV16; D: TRBD1; size: .; J: TRBJ1-5; CDR3: CARGTDSNQPQHF
V: TRBV27; D: .; size: .; J: TRBJ1-5; CDR3: CASSLFTGSNQPQHF
V: TRBV30; D: TRBD1; size: .; J: TRBJ1-3; CDR3: CAWGTVGNTIYF
V: TRBV7-2; D: .; size: once; J: TRBJ2-3; CDR3: CASSQPGSTDTQYF
V: TRBV23-1; D: .; size: .; J: TRBJ1-5; CDR3: CASSHPYSNQPQHF